The following is a T cell receptor (beta chain) sequence with its context. The data were obtained in a study of blood T cells in healthy people across ages. Trimming cost V 6 bases and J 2 bases, with 12 bases left between them. The CDR3 runs 14 residues. A second roughly 7 to 11 cycle PCR used barcoded and J-beta primers. From the 5' RACE reads, TCRdb called clonotypes with MiXCR, one entry per CDR3 protein. Of approximately 600,000 distinct CDR3 sequences in the sample, 58% were seen once. The sequence was collected from a man aged 55 to 69 in good health. The chain carries TRBV12-3 or TRBV12-4 and TRBJ2-3; possible D gene TRBD2, 7 bases. The material sequenced was blood. The CDR3 nucleotides are TGTGCCAGCAGAGGGGGGGTGAACACAGATACGCAGTATTTT. Encoded protein: CASRGGVNTDTQYF.